This paragraph reports one T cell receptor (beta chain). The antigen is undetermined. The data stem from a study of OX40 agonist ivuxolimab in advanced cancers. The assay was immunoSEQ multiplex PCR, and TCRdb's table has in-frame clones only and misses some. The table has 40,000 to 45,000 clones, about four fifths seen once; the top ten hold 8.5% to 12%. Germline CDR1 MNHNS, CDR2 SASEGT. This CDR3 comprises 15 residues. The J segment lost 4 bases and the V segment lost 6 bases, leaving 8 bases of the junction unmatched. General study results and limits: In the 0.1 to 3.0 mg/kg range, CD4+ and CD8+ blood T cells had expanded clonally by week 6. Among the lowest peripheral clonal expansion occurred in 0.1-3.0 mg/kg partial responders.

This TCR was recovered from an adult with an advanced solid tumor such as melanoma, head and neck, liver or kidney cancer. The specimen was CD4+ or CD8+ T cells sorted from blood, collected in a trial of the OX40 agonist ivuxolimab. The rearrangement uses TRBV6-1 and TRBJ2-3; 9 bases map to TRBD1. In nucleotides, the CDR3 is TGTGCCAGCAGATCGGGACAGGGCTTCGCAGATACGCAGTATTTT. Its protein is CASRSGQGFADTQYF.